The 10 T cell receptor beta chains listed next were all sequenced from one sample in a study of sequential checkpoint blockade in melanoma. Specified treatment: randomized to nivolumab then ipilimumab (arm A) or the reverse (arm B). Assay: immunoSEQ multiplex PCR; the TCRdb copy retains only in-frame clones and omits some. This sample has approximately 23,000 clones; over 75% occur once, and the top ten carry 27%. The sample was CD8+ T cells sorted from blood (inferred from file names), taken from a patient given nivolumab and ipilimumab in sequence. These receptors were taken from a human donor with melanoma.

This rearrangement joins TRBV19 to TRBJ1-2; 7 nucleotides align to TRBD1. Per the germline V gene, CDR1 is LNHDA and CDR2 is SQIVND (reference sequence). Trimming removed 6 bases from V and 2 bases from J; junction bases left unmatched: 3. This CDR3 comprises 13 residues. CDR3: CASRPGQNYGYTF. For the CDR3, the DNA is TGTGCCAGTAGACCGGGACAGAACTATGGCTACACCTTC. The whole variable domain, remainder taken from reference TRBV19 and TRBJ1-2, is DGGITQSPKYLFRKEGQNVTLSCEQNLNHDAMYWYRQDPGQGLRLIYYSQIVNDFQKGDIAEGYSVSREKKESFPLTVTSAQKNPTAFYLCASRPGQNYGYTFGSGTRLTVV.

This sequence joins TRBV19 and TRBJ2-1, with 7 bases that match TRBD1. The germline gives CDR1 LNHDA, CDR2 SQIVND (reference sequence). The CDR3 runs to 15 residues. The V and J ends lost 5 bases and 4 bases, in that order; junction bases with no gene match: 8. The CDR3 reads CASSPLDRVYNEQFF. The CDR3 nucleotides are TGTGCCAGTAGTCCCCTAGACAGGGTGTACAATGAGCAGTTCTTC. The entire variable domain, with the rest obtained from reference TRBV19 and TRBJ2-1, is as follows: DGGITQSPKYLFRKEGQNVTLSCEQNLNHDAMYWYRQDPGQGLRLIYYSQIVNDFQKGDIAEGYSVSREKKESFPLTVTSAQKNPTAFYLCASSPLDRVYNEQFFGPGTRLTVL.

Worth noting for this clone: The missing conserved phenylalanine or tryptophan at the end of this CDR3 makes a read error likely. Here the CDR3 DNA reads TGCGCCAGCAGTGAACGGGACAGGGGGGATCACGAGCAGTACCTC. This encodes CASSERDRGDHEQYL. The V gene is TRBV10-2, the J gene TRBJ2-7; 11 bases line up with TRBD1. Germline-derived CDR1 and CDR2 are WSHSY and SAAADI. The trim removed 3 bases at V and 5 bases at J, leaving 6 bases unmatched. CDR3 length: 15 amino acids.

The rearrangement uses TRBV4-3 and TRBJ2-2, with D possibly TRBD1 on 6 matching bases. V was trimmed by 4 bases and J by 0 bases, leaving 12 bases between them. The CDR3 covers 16 residues. Germline CDR1 is LGHNA and CDR2 is YSLEER. The CDR3 sequence is CASSRLGTPNTGELFF. DNA for the CDR3: TGCGCCAGCAGCCGGCTTGGGACACCGAACACCGGGGAGCTGTTTTTT.

The rearrangement joins TRBV4-2 to TRBJ1-2; maybe TRBD1 (5 bases). The CDR3 spans 17 residues. Trimming pared 1 base from V and 0 bases from J, leaving 15 bases between. In germline, CDR1 is LGHNA, CDR2 YNFKEQ. The CDR3 coding sequence is TGTGCCAGCAGCCAAGCGTTGTGGGGCGAACCTAACTATGGCTACACCTTC. Residues: CASSQALWGEPNYGYTF.

The CDR3 bases are TGTGCCAGCAGCCCAGGGGAGCGGTGGGTTTCACCCCTCCACTTT. Translating it yields CASSPGERWVSPLHF. The chain joins TRBV5-5 to TRBJ1-6, with TRBD1 as a possible D gene (6 bases). V was shortened by 4 bases and J by 9 bases, with 17 bases between the two germline ends. Germline V gene lookup returns CDR1 SGHKS and CDR2 YYEKEE (reference sequence). The CDR3 is 15 amino acids.

This clone was detected only a few times. The chain employs TRBV30 and TRBJ1-4; no clear D gene. The ends were cut back, 2 bases at V and 7 bases at J, with 8 bases in the middle. The germline V gene has CDR1 GTSNPN and CDR2 SVGIG (reference sequence). The CDR3 sequence is 12 residues long. CDR3 sequence reads: CAWSTGFEKLFF. CDR3 nucleotides: TGTGCCTGGAGTACCGGGTTTGAAAAACTGTTTTTT.

As for this clone: One end of the junction is discordant with germline, which a read error may explain. The V and J genes are TRBV15 and TRBJ2-1; 10 bases match TRBD2. CDR3 size: 16 residues. The germline V gene encodes CDR1 LNHNV and CDR2 YYDKDF (reference sequence). Here the CDR3 DNA reads TGTGCCACCAGCCGAGAGGTGGGACTAGCGCCTAATGAGCAGTTCTTC. The encoded protein is CATSREVGLAPNEQFF.

The chain employs TRBV5-1 and TRBJ2-5; 13 positions match TRBD2. The DNA end lines up better with TRBJ2-7; the J call may be wrong. The CDR3 is 15 amino acids. Germline V lookup: CDR1 SGHRS, CDR2 YFSETQ. The CDR3 DNA reads as TGCGCCAGCAGCTTGGGGACTAGCGGGAGAGACGAGCAGTACTTC. This encodes CASSLGTSGRDEQYF.

As regards this clone: This same CDR3 is encoded by further DNA sequences in the sample. The rearrangement links TRBV7-9 to TRBJ1-1; D perhaps matches TRBD1 (5 bases). The CDR3 totals 15 residues. With 1 base removed from V and 2 bases from J, the gap between germline ends came to 11 bases. The germline V gene encodes CDR1 SEHNR and CDR2 FQNEAQ (reference sequence). The CDR3 DNA is TGTGCCAGCAGCTTAGGTCTGGGGCTAAACACTGAAGCTTTCTTT. Amino acids: CASSLGLGLNTEAFF.